This T cell receptor beta chain is drawn from a study of blood T cell repertoires in COVID-19. About the research overall: T cells, B-cell-depleted T cells, or PBMCs provided the cDNA or gDNA that served as material.

V shed 9 bases, J shed 3 bases, and the junction held 6 bases outside the gene matches. Germline V CDR1 and CDR2: ENHRY, SYGVKD. The CDR3 contains 13 residues. TCRdb's table, derived via immunoSEQ multiplex PCR, lists solely in-frame clones and lacks some. The sample shows around 120,000 clones, nearly 90% of them seen only once. The V call is TRBV10-3, the J call TRBJ2-3, with TRBD2 matching over 7 bases. Specimen: peripheral blood. The TCR was taken from a woman aged 55-69 years with COVID-19, enrolled during active disease. As DNA, the CDR3 is TGTGCCATGCGCGGACTAGAGACAGATACGCAGTATTTT. Translation gives CAMRGLETDTQYF.